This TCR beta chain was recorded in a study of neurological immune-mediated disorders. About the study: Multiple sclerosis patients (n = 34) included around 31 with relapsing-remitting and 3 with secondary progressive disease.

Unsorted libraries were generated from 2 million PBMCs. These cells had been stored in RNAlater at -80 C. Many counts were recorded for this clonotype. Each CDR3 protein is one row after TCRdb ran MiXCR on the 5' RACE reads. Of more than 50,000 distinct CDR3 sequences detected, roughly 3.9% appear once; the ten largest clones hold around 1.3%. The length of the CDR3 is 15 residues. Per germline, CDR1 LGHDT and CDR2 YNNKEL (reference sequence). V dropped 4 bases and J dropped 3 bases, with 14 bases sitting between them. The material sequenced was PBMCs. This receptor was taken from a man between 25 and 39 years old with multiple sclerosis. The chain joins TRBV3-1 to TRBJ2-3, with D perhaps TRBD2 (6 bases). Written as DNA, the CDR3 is TGTGCCAGCAGCCGGGGAACTAGCCCGACAGATACGCAGTATTTT. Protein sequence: CASSRGTSPTDTQYF.